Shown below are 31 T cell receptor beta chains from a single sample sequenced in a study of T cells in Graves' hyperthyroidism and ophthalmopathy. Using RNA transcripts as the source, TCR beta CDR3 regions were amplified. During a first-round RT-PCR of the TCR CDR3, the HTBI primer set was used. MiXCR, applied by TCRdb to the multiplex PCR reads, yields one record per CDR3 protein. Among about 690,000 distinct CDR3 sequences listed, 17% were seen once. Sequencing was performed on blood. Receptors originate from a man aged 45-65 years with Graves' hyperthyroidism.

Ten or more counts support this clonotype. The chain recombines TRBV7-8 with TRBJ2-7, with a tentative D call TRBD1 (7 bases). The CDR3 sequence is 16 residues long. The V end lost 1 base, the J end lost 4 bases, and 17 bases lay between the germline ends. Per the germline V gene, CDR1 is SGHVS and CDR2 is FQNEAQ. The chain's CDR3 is CASSLGGDRSPYEQYF. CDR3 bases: TGTGCCAGCAGCTTAGGGGGGGACAGAAGCCCATACGAGCAGTACTTC.

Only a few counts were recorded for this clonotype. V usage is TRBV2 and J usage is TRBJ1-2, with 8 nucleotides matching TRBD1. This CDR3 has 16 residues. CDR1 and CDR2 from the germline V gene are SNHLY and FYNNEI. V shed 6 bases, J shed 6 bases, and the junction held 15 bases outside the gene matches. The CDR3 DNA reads TGTGCCAGCAGCCAGGCGGGTACAGGGGGTGAGAATGGCTACACCTTC. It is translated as CASSQAGTGGENGYTF.

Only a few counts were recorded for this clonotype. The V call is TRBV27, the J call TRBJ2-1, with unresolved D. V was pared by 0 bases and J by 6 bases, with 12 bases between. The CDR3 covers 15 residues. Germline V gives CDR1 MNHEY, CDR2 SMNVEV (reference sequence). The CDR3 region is CASSLSVAGRNEQFF. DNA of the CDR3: TGTGCCAGCAGTTTATCAGTCGCTGGGCGCAATGAGCAGTTCTTC.

The CDR3 DNA reads TGTGCCAGCAGTTACGACCAATGGGGGCGGGACGGGGGACATACGCAGTATTTT. It encodes CASSYDQWGRDGGHTQYF. The chain couples TRBV6-5 to TRBJ2-3; D tentatively fits TRBD1 or TRBD2 (6 bases each). CDR1 MNHEY and CDR2 SVGAGI come from the germline V gene. The length of the CDR3 is 18 residues. Deletions cut 2 bases from V and 7 bases from J, with 25 bases between.

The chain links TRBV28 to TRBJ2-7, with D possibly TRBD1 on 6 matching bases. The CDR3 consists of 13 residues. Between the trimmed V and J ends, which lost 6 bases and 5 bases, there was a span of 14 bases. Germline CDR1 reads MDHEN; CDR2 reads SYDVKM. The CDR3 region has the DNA TGTGCCAGCAGCCCCGCAGGGGACGACGAGCAGTACTTC. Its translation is CASSPAGDDEQYF.

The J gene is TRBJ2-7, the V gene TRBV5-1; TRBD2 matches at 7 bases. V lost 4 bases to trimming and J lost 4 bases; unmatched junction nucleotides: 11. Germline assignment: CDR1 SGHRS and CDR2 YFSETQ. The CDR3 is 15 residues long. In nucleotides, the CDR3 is TGCGCCAGCAGCCCAAGCGGGATTGGTATTTACGAGCAGTACTTC. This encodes CASSPSGIGIYEQYF.

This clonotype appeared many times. CDR3 amino acids: CASSWRRGELFF. Written as DNA, the CDR3 is TGTGCCAGCAGTTGGAGGCGGGGGGAGCTGTTTTTT. V is TRBV27 and J is TRBJ2-2; TRBD2 might be the D (5 bases). V was shortened by 4 bases and J by 8 bases, with 8 bases between the two germline ends. The CDR3 extends over 12 amino acids. Germline CDR1 MNHEY, CDR2 SMNVEV (reference sequence).

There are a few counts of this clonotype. The CDR3 loop reads CASSRTVYNSPLHF. DNA of the CDR3: TGTGCCAGCAGTCGGACTGTCTATAATTCACCCCTCCACTTT. V and J are TRBV6-1 and TRBJ1-6; D unresolved. V was trimmed by 5 bases and J by 3 bases, leaving 8 bases between them. The germline CDR1 and CDR2 sequences are MNHNS and SASEGT. This CDR3 region has 14 residues.

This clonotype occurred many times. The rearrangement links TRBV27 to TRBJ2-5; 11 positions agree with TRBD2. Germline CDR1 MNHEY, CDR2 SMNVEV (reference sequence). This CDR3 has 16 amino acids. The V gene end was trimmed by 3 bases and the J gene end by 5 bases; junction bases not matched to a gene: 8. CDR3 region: CASSFRLAGNVETQYF. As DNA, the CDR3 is TGTGCCAGCAGTTTTAGACTAGCGGGGAATGTGGAGACCCAGTACTTC.

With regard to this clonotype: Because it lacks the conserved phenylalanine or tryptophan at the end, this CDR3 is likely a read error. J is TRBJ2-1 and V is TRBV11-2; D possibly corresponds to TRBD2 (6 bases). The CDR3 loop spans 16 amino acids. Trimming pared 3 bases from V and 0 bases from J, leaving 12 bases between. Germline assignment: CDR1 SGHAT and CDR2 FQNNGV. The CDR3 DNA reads TGTGCCAGCAGCTTCTATGGGACTGACTCCTACAATGAGCAGTTCCTC. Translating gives CASSFYGTDSYNEQFL.

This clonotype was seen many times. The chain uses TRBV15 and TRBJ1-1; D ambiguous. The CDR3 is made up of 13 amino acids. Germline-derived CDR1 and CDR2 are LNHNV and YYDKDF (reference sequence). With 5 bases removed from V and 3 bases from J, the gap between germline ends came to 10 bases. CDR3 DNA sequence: TGTGCCACCAGCCGTTTCAAGTACACTGAAGCTTTCTTT. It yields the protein CATSRFKYTEAFF.

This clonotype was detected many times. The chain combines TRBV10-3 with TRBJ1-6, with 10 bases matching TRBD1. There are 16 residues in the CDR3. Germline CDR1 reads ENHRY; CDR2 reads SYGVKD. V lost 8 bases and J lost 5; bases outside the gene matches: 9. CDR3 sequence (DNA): TGTGCCATCTCTATAGGACAGGGGGATAATAATTCACCCCTCCACTTT. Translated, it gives CAISIGQGDNNSPLHF.

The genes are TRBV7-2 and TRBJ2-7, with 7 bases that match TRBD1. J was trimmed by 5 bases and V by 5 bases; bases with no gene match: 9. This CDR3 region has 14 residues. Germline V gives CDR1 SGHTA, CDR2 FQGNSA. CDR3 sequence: CASSPQEGGHEQYF. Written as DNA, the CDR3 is TGTGCCAGCAGCCCCCAGGAAGGGGGCCACGAGCAGTACTTC.

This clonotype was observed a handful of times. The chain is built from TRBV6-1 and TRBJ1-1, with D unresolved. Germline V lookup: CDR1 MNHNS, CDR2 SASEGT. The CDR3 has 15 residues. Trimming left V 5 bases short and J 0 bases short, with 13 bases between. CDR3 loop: CASSPELDLNTEAFF. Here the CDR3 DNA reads TGTGCCAGCAGTCCTGAACTGGACCTGAACACTGAAGCTTTCTTT.

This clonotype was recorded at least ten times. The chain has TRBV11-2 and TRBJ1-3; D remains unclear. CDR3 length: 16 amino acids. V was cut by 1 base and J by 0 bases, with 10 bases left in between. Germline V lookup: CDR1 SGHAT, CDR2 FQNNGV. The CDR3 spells CASSLGEGYSGNTIYF. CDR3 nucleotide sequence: TGTGCCAGCAGCTTAGGGGAGGGATACTCTGGAAACACCATATATTTT.

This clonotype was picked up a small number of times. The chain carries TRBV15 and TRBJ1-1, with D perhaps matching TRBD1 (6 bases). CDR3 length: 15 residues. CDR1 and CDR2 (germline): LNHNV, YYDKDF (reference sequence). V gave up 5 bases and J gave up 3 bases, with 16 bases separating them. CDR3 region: CATSLSLTGDTEAFF. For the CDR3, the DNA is TGTGCCACCAGCCTATCTTTGACAGGAGACACTGAAGCTTTCTTT.

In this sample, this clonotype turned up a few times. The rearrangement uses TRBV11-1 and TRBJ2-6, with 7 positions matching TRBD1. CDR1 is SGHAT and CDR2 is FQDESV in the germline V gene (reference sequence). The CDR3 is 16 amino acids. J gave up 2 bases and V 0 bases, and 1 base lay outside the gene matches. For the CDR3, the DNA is TGTGCCAGCAGCTTAGCAGACAGGGCTGGGGCCAACGTCCTGACTTTC. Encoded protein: CASSLADRAGANVLTF.

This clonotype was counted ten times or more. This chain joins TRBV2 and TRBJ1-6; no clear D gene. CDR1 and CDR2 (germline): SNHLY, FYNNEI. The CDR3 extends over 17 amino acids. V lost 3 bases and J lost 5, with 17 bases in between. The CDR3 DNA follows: TGTGCCAGCAGTGAGGCGTCCCCCCGAACCGATAATTCACCCCTCCACTTT. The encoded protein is CASSEASPRTDNSPLHF.

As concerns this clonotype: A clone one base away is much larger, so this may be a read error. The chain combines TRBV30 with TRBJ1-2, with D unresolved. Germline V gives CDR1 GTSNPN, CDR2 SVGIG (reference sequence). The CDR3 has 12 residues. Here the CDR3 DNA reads TGTGTCTGGAGTGCGGCCTATCACGGCTACACCTTC. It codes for CVWSAAYHGYTF.

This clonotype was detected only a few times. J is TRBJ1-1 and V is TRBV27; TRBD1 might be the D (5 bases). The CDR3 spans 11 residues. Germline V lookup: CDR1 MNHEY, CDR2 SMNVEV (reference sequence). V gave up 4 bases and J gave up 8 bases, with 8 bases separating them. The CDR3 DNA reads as TGTGCCAGCAGTTATGGGGGGGAAGCTTTCTTT. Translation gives CASSYGGEAFF.

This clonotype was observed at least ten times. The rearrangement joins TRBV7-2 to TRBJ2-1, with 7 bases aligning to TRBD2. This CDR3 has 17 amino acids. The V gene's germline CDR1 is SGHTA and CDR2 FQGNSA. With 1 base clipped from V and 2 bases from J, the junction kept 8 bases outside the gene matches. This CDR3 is CASSLEPAGLPYNEQFF. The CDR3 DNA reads TGTGCCAGCAGCTTAGAGCCAGCGGGACTTCCCTACAATGAGCAGTTCTTC. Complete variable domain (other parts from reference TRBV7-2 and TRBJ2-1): GAGVSQSPSNKVTEKGKDVELRCDPISGHTALYWYRQSLGQGLEFLIYFQGNSAPDKSGLPSDRFSAERTGGSVSTLTIQRTQQEDSAVYLCASSLEPAGLPYNEQFFGPGTRLTVL.

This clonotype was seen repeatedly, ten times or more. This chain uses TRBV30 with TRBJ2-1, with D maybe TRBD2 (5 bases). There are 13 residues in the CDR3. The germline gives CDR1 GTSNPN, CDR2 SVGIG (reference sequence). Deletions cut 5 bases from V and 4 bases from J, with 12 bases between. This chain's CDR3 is CAWSNPGYNEQFF. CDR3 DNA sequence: TGTGCCTGGTCTAATCCGGGATACAATGAGCAGTTCTTC.

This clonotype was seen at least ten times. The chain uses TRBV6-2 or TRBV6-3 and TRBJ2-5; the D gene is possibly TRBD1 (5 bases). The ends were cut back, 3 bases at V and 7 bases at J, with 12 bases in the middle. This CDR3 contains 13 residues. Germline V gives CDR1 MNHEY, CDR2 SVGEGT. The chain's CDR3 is CASSYASQGTQYF. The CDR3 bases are TGTGCCAGCAGTTATGCCTCTCAGGGGACCCAGTACTTC.

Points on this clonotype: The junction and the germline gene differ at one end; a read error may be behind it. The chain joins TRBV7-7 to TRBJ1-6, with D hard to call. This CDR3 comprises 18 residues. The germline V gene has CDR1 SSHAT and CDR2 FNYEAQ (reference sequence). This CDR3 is CASSLSPGPRSYNSPLHF. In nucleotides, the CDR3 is TGTGCTAGCAGCTTAAGTCCGGGCCCTCGCAGTTATAATTCACCCCTCCACTTT.

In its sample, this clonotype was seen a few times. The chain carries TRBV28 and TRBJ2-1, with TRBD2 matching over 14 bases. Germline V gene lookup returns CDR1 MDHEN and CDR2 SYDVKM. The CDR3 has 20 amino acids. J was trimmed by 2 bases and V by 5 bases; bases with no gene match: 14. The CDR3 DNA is TGTGCCAGCAGTCCTCCCGGGACTAGCGGGGGACCTCACACCTACAATGAGCAGTTCTTC. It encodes CASSPPGTSGGPHTYNEQFF.

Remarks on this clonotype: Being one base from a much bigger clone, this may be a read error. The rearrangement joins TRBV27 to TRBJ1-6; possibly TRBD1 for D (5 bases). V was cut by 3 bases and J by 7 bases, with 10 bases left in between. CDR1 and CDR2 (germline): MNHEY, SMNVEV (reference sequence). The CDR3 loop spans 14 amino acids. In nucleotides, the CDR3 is TGTGCCAGCAGTTTGTTTCAGGGAAATTCACCCCTCCACTTT. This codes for CASSLFQGNSPLHF.

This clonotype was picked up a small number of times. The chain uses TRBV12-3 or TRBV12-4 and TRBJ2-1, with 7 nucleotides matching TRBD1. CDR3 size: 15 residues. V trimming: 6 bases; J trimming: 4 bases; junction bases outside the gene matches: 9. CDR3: CASSLTGTVYNEQFF. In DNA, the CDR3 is TGTGCCAGCAGCCTCACCGGGACAGTATACAATGAGCAGTTCTTC.

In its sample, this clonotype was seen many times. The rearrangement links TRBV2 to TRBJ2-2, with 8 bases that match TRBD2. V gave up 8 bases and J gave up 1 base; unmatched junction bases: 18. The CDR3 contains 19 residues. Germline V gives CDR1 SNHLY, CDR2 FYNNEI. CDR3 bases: TGTGCCAGCGAAGGGAGGGACGTGGAGCGGGAGCAGAACACCGGGGAGCTGTTTTTT. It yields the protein CASEGRDVEREQNTGELFF.

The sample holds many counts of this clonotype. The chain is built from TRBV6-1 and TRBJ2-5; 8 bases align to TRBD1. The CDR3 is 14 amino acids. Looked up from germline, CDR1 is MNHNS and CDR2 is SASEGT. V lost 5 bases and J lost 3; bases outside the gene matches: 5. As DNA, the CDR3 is TGTGCCAGCAGTTTTCGGACAGGGAAAGAGACCCAGTACTTC. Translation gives CASSFRTGKETQYF.

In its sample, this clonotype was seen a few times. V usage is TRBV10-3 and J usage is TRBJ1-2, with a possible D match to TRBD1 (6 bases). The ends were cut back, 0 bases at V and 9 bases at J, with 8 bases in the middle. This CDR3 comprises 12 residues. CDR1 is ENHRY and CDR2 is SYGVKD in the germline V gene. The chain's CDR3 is CAISESGGSYTF. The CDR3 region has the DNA TGTGCCATCAGTGAGTCGGGGGGCAGCTACACCTTC.

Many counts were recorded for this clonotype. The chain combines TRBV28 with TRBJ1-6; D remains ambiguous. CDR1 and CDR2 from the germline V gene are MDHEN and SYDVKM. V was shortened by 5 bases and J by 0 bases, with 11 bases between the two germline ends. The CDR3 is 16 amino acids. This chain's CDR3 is CASSTPRDSYNSPLHF. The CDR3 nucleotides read TGTGCCAGCAGTACCCCGAGAGACTCCTATAATTCACCCCTCCACTTT.